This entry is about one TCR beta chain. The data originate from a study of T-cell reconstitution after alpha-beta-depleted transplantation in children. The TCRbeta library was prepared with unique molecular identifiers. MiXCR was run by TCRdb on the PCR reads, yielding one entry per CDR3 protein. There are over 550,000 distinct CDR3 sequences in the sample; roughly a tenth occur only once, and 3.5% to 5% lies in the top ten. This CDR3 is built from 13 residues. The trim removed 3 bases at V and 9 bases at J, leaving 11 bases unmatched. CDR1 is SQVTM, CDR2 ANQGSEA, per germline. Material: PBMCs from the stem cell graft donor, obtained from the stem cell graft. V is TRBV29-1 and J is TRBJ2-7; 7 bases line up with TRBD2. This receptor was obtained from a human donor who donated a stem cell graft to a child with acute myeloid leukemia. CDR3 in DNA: TGCAGCGTTGAGACGGGCACTAGCGCCCTGCAGTACTTC. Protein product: CSVETGTSALQYF.